This TCR beta chain was profiled in a study of CD8 T cells in Susac syndrome. The study sequenced TCR beta in blood CD8+ and CD4+ T cells. The RNA input was about 0.45 to 1 ug, and it was reverse transcribed with random hexamers. One entry per CDR3 protein, called by TCRdb with MiXCR from the immunoSEQ multiplex PCR reads. The table records fewer than 150,000 distinct CDR3 sequences, 90% to 95% of them present only once. This CDR3 is 19 amino acids long. Germline CDR1 and CDR2: SGHTA and FQGNSA. V gave up 3 bases and J gave up 4 bases; unmatched junction bases: 17. The sample comprised CD4+ T cells from PBMCs. This sequence was found in a human donor in good health. J is TRBJ2-2 and V is TRBV7-2, with 7 positions matching TRBD2. CDR3 sequence: CASSFTTFSSGASTGELFF. The CDR3 DNA follows: TGTGCCAGCAGCTTTACGACTTTTTCGAGCGGGGCCTCCACCGGGGAGCTGTTTTTT.